Sequencing of this T cell receptor (beta chain) was carried out in a study of blood T cell repertoires in COVID-19. Study details: Acute-phase and convalescent COVID-19 samples originated in the United States, Italy and Spain.

Authors' analysis steps: From reference gene primer amplification, estimates of nucleated cell counts were derived. Repertoires were generated with immunoSEQ multiplex PCR, while TCRdb's copy carries only in-frame clones and drops some. V, J and clone size are those of that table, while D and trimming were read from the DNA. The sample has roughly 100,000 clones, around 81% seen once. The CDR3 length is 13 residues. Germline CDR1 reads LGHDT; CDR2 reads YNNKEL (reference sequence). V was cut by 3 bases and J by 2 bases, with 4 bases left in between. The chain joins TRBV3-1 (or the pseudogene TRBV3-2) to TRBJ1-4; D unresolved. Input material: peripheral blood. The clonotype comes from a man older than 75 with acute or convalescent COVID-19. The CDR3 DNA reads as TGTGCCAGCAGCCACCGGACTAATGAAAAACTGTTTTTT. Its translation: CASSHRTNEKLFF.